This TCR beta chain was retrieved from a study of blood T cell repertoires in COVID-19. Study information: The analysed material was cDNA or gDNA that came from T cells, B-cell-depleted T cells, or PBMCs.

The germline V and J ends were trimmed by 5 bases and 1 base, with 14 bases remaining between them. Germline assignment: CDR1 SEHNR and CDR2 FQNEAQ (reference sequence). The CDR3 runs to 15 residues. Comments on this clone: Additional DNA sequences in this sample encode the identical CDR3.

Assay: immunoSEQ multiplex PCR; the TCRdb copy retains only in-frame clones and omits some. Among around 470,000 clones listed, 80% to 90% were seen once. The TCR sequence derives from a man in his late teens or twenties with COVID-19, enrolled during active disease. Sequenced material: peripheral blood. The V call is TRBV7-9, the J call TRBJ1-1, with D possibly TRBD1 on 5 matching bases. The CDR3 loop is CASSPRQGENTEAFF. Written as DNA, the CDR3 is TGTGCCAGCAGCCCACGACAAGGGGAGAACACTGAAGCTTTCTTT.